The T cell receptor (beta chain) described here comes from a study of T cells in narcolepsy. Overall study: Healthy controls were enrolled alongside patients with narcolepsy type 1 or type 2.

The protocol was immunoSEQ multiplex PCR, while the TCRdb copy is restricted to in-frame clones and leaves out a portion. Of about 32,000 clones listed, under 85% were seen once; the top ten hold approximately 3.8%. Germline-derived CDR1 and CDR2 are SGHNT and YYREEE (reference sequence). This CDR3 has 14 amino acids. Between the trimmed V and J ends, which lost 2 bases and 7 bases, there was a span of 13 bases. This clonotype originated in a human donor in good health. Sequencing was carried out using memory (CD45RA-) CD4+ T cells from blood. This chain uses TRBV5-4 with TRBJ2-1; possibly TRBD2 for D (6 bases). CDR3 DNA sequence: TGTGCCAGCAGCTTAGCTGGGGGAGGAAATGAGCAGTTCTTC. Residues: CASSLAGGGNEQFF.